This T cell receptor beta chain comes out of a study of T-cell reconstitution after alpha-beta-depleted transplantation in children. For TCRbeta, the library was prepared with unique molecular identifiers. TCRdb reanalysed the PCR reads using MiXCR and keeps one entry per CDR3 protein. Seen here are roughly 790,000 distinct CDR3 sequences, 16% observed once, and the top ten hold roughly 5%. The germline gives CDR1 SGHRS, CDR2 YFSETQ. This CDR3 region has 14 residues. V was trimmed by 5 bases and J by 6 bases, leaving 14 bases between them. This rearrangement joins TRBV5-1 to TRBJ2-2; possibly TRBD2 for D (6 bases). This clonotype was obtained from a male patient younger than 18 who had a stem cell transplant for acute lymphoblastic leukemia, so the T cells may come from the graft donor. Material: PBMCs, mostly from graft donor cells, obtained 360 days after TCRalphabeta/CD19-depleted stem cell transplant. The CDR3 sequence is CASRREVSAGELFF. CDR3 nucleotides: TGCGCCAGCAGGCGGGAAGTAAGTGCCGGGGAGCTGTTTTTT.